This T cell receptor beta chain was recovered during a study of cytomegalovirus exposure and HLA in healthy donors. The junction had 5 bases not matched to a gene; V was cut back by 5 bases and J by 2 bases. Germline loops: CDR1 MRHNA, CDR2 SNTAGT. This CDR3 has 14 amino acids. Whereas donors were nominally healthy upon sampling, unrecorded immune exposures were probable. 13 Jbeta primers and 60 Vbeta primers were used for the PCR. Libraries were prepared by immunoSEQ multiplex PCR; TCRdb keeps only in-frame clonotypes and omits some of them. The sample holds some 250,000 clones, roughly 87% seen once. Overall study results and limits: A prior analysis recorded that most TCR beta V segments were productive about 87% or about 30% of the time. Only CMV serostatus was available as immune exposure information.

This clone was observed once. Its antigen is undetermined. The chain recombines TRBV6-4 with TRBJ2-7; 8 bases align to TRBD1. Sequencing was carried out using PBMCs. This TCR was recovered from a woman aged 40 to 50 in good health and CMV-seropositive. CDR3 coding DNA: TGTGCCAGCAGTTGGGACAGGTGGACCTACGAGCAGTACTTC. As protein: CASSWDRWTYEQYF.